The 27 T cell receptor beta chains in this list originate from one sample, sequenced in a study of cytomegalovirus exposure and HLA in healthy donors. It was with 60 Vbeta and 13 Jbeta primers that the PCR ran. Libraries were prepared by immunoSEQ multiplex PCR; TCRdb keeps only in-frame clonotypes and omits some of them. There are about 210,000 clones in the sample; roughly 80% occur only once, and about 3% lies in the top ten. Sequenced input: PBMCs. The receptors derive from a man in his thirties or forties in good health and CMV-seronegative.

This clone appeared a single time. This chain joins TRBV4-1 and TRBJ2-7; D may be TRBD2 (6 bases). The CDR3 runs to 15 residues. Germline V gives CDR1 MGHRA, CDR2 YSYEKL. Trimming removed 4 bases from V and 2 bases from J, with 15 bases in between. CDR3 in amino acids: CASSRFSGSTYEQYF. The CDR3 DNA reads as TGCGCCAGCAGCCGCTTTAGCGGTTCCACCTACGAGCAGTACTTC.

The chain employs TRBV5-1 and TRBJ2-7; TRBD2 agrees at 10 bases. Germline V gene data show CDR1 as SGHRS and CDR2 as YFSETQ. This CDR3 spans 15 amino acids. The V segment lost 4 bases and the J segment 2 bases; nucleotides outside the gene matches: 6. The CDR3: CASSPTSGVPYEQYF. CDR3 sequence (DNA): TGCGCCAGCAGCCCCACTAGCGGGGTTCCCTACGAGCAGTACTTC.

The chain employs TRBV6-5 and TRBJ1-6, with 8 bases aligning to TRBD1. The junction had 10 bases not matched to a gene; V was cut back by 9 bases and J by 9 bases. This CDR3 spans 14 amino acids. Germline-derived CDR1 and CDR2 are MNHEY and SVGAGI. In DNA, the CDR3 is TGTGCCAGTTCCCCGGGACAGGTCCCTTCACCCCTCCACTTT. Its translation: CASSPGQVPSPLHF.

The chain employs TRBV4-2 and TRBJ2-7; possibly TRBD1 for D (5 bases). The V gene lost 0 bases and the J gene lost 5 bases, with 14 bases spanning the gap. The CDR3 contains 15 residues. Germline V lookup: CDR1 LGHNA, CDR2 YNFKEQ. The CDR3 protein is CASSQEGHRTDEQYF. CDR3 bases: TGTGCCAGCAGCCAAGAAGGACACAGGACCGACGAGCAGTACTTC.

The gene calls are TRBV5-1 and TRBJ2-7, with D uncertain. Trimming cost V 4 bases and J 1 base, with 6 bases left between them. In germline, CDR1 is SGHRS, CDR2 YFSETQ. This CDR3 contains 12 residues. The CDR3 region has the DNA TGCGCCAGCAGCGGGCAGTCCTACGAGCAGTACTTC. Protein sequence: CASSGQSYEQYF. Supplemented by reference TRBV5-1 and TRBJ2-7, the full variable domain reads KAGVTQTPRYLIKTRGQQVTLSCSPISGHRSVSWYQQTPGQGLQFLFEYFSETQRNKGNFPGRFSGRQFSNSRSEMNVSTLELGDSALYLCASSGQSYEQYFGPGTRLTVT.

CDR3 amino acids: CASSLWRQTYEQYF. The CDR3 coding sequence is TGTGCCAGCAGCTTGTGGCGGCAGACCTACGAGCAGTACTTC. The J gene is TRBJ2-7, the V gene TRBV5-6; D remains ambiguous. CDR3 size: 14 residues. Germline assignment: CDR1 SGHDT and CDR2 YYEEEE. The V end lost 1 base, the J end lost 2 bases, and 10 bases lay between the germline ends. Based on the CDR3 plus reference TRBV5-6 and TRBJ2-7, the full variable domain is DAGVTQSPTHLIKTRGQQVTLRCSPKSGHDTVSWYQQALGQGPQFIFQYYEEEERQRGNFPDRFSGHQFPNYSSELNVNALLLGDSALYLCASSLWRQTYEQYFGPGTRLTVT.

The V call is TRBV7-9, the J call TRBJ1-4, with TRBD1 matching 11 bases. CDR1 is SEHNR and CDR2 is FQNEAQ in the germline V gene (reference sequence). V gave up 1 base and J gave up 8 bases; unmatched junction bases: 9. This CDR3 spans 17 amino acids. The CDR3 nucleotides are TGTGCCAGCAGCTTAGTAGACGGGACAGGGGGGGACGAAAAACTGTTTTTT. Translation: CASSLVDGTGGDEKLFF.

The J gene is TRBJ2-7, the V gene TRBV10-3; D is possibly TRBD2 (5 bases). The ends were cut back, 6 bases at V and 8 bases at J, with 14 bases in the middle. The germline V gene has CDR1 ENHRY and CDR2 SYGVKD. This CDR3 region has 12 residues. The CDR3 DNA sequence: TGTGCCATCAGCTCCGGGATCTATAAGCAGTACTTC. This gives the protein CAISSGIYKQYF.

V usage is TRBV11-2 and J usage is TRBJ2-7; 7 bases align to TRBD2. The germline V gene encodes CDR1 SGHAT and CDR2 FQNNGV. V trimming: 6 bases; J trimming: 3 bases; junction bases outside the gene matches: 14. The CDR3 covers 16 residues. CDR3 amino acids: CASRGGPPGGSYEQYF. The CDR3 nucleotides are TGTGCCAGCAGAGGTGGGCCCCCCGGGGGGAGCTACGAGCAGTACTTC. Variable domain in full (rest from reference TRBV11-2 and TRBJ2-7): EAGVAQSPRYKIIEKRQSVAFWCNPISGHATLYWYQQILGQGPKLLIQFQNNGVVDDSQLPKDRFSAERLKGVDSTLKIQPAKLEDSAVYLCASRGGPPGGSYEQYFGPGTRLTVT.

Points on this clone: One end of the junction varies from germline; a read error may be responsible. Other DNA sequences in the same sample also yield this CDR3. CDR3: CASSVVGASVLTF. As DNA, the CDR3 is TGTGCCAGCAGCGTAGTGGGGGCCAGCGTCCTGACTTTC. V gene TRBV9 combines with J gene TRBJ2-6; D is perhaps TRBD1 (6 bases). Germline V CDR1 and CDR2: SGDLS, YYNGEE. The CDR3 runs to 13 residues.

This sequence joins TRBV29-1 and TRBJ2-5; D perhaps matches TRBD2 (6 bases). V was clipped by 0 bases and J by 0 bases, with 14 bases between them. Germline V CDR1 and CDR2: SQVTM, ANQGSEA. This CDR3 region has 16 residues. DNA for the CDR3: TGCAGCGTTGAAGACTGGGGGGACTTCGACCAAGAGACCCAGTACTTC. Translated, it gives CSVEDWGDFDQETQYF. The complete variable domain, with remaining parts taken from reference TRBV29-1 and TRBJ2-5, reads SAVISQKPSRDICQRGTSLTIQCQVDSQVTMMFWYRQQPGQSLTLIATANQGSEATYESGFVIDKFPISRPNLTFSTLTVSNMSPEDSSIYLCSVEDWGDFDQETQYFGPGTRLLVL.

In DNA form, the CDR3 reads TGTGCCAGCAGCTTCGGACTAGCGGGGGACGAGCAGTTCTTC. Translation: CASSFGLAGDEQFF. The chain is built from TRBV5-6 and TRBJ2-1, with 13 bases fitting TRBD2. J gave up 10 bases and V 2 bases, and 3 bases lay outside the gene matches. CDR3 length: 14 residues. Per germline, CDR1 SGHDT and CDR2 YYEEEE.

Regarding this clone: The same CDR3 also results from other DNA sequences found in this sample. J is TRBJ2-5 and V is TRBV5-1, with TRBD1 matching 9 bases. Germline V gives CDR1 SGHRS, CDR2 YFSETQ. After removal of 3 bases from V and 5 bases from J, the junction contained 5 bases not matched to a gene. The CDR3 length is 14 residues. For the CDR3, the DNA is TGCGCCAGCAGCTCCGGACAGGGGAGGGAGACCCAGTACTTC. Its translation: CASSSGQGRETQYF.

This clone was seen only a few times. The gene calls are TRBV2 and TRBJ2-7; weak D call: TRBD1 (5 bases). The CDR3 has 17 amino acids. V lost 3 bases to trimming and J lost 3 bases, with 21 bases between them. Germline V gene data show CDR1 as SNHLY and CDR2 as FYNNEI. CDR3 loop: CASSDLLMTVEDYEQYF. The CDR3 DNA sequence: TGTGCCAGCAGTGATTTGTTAATGACAGTCGAAGACTACGAGCAGTACTTC.

This clone showed up just once. J is TRBJ1-4 and V is TRBV9; a weak D match, TRBD1 (6 bases). V lost 3 bases, J lost 2 bases, and 11 bases lay in between. The germline V gene encodes CDR1 SGDLS and CDR2 YYNGEE. The CDR3 consists of 15 residues. CDR3 residues: CASSEQTGTNEKLFF. The CDR3 DNA sequence: TGTGCCAGCAGCGAACAGACAGGTACTAATGAAAAACTGTTTTTT.

This clone appeared once. The CDR3 protein is CAISAGWNTEAFF. In nucleotides, the CDR3 is TGTGCCATCAGTGCGGGGTGGAACACTGAAGCTTTCTTT. The chain recombines TRBV10-3 with TRBJ1-1; D is unclear. V was trimmed by 4 bases and J by 1 base, leaving 7 bases between them. Germline V lookup: CDR1 ENHRY, CDR2 SYGVKD. The CDR3 has 13 residues.

The rearrangement joins TRBV7-3 to TRBJ2-2; D remains ambiguous. In germline, CDR1 is SGHTA, CDR2 FQGTGA. The CDR3 loop spans 12 amino acids. Trimming left V 4 bases short and J 3 bases short, with 3 bases between. The CDR3 loop is CASSSHTGELFF. CDR3 DNA: TGTGCCAGCAGCTCTCACACCGGGGAGCTGTTTTTT. Based on the CDR3 plus reference TRBV7-3 and TRBJ2-2, the full variable domain is GAGVSQTPSNKVTEKGKYVELRCDPISGHTALYWYRQSLGQGPEFLIYFQGTGAADDSGLPNDRFFAVRPEGSVSTLKIQRTERGDSAVYLCASSSHTGELFFGEGSRLTVL.

This sequence joins TRBV9 and TRBJ1-4; the match to TRBD1 covers 8 bases. Germline V gene lookup returns CDR1 SGDLS and CDR2 YYNGEE. The CDR3 has 15 residues. V shed 0 bases, J shed 8 bases, and the junction held 6 bases outside the gene matches. The CDR3 bases are TGTGCCAGCAGCGTAGTGGGGACAGGTCCGGAAAAACTGTTTTTT. Translation gives CASSVVGTGPEKLFF.

CDR3 DNA sequence: TGCAGCGTTTGGAAAGGGGAAGGCAATGAGCAGTTCTTC. Translation: CSVWKGEGNEQFF. The chain joins TRBV29-1 to TRBJ2-1; D is possibly TRBD1 (5 bases). V was clipped by 5 bases and J by 6 bases, with 14 bases between them. CDR3 length equals 13 residues. The germline V gene encodes CDR1 SQVTM and CDR2 ANQGSEA.

The chain combines TRBV6-1 with TRBJ1-3, with 8 positions matching TRBD1. Germline V gene data show CDR1 as MNHNS and CDR2 as SASEGT. The junction had 5 bases not matched to a gene; V was cut back by 6 bases and J by 1 base. The CDR3 loop spans 15 amino acids. CDR3 sequence reads: CASRVGQGSGNTIYF. CDR3 coding DNA: TGTGCCAGCAGGGTAGGACAGGGATCTGGAAACACCATATATTTT.

J is TRBJ1-2 and V is TRBV28; maybe TRBD1 (5 bases). V was cut by 3 bases and J by 4 bases, with 12 bases left in between. Per germline, CDR1 MDHEN and CDR2 SYDVKM. The length of the CDR3 is 14 residues. The CDR3 is CASSFKTALYGYTF. CDR3 DNA sequence: TGTGCCAGCAGTTTTAAGACAGCTCTCTATGGCTACACCTTC.

The chain uses TRBV7-9 and TRBJ2-1, with 9 bases lining up with TRBD2. The J segment lost 6 bases and the V segment lost 8 bases, leaving 11 bases of the junction unmatched. The germline gives CDR1 SEHNR, CDR2 FQNEAQ (reference sequence). This CDR3 is 15 amino acids long. The CDR3 DNA reads as TGTGCCAGCCCCAAGGGAGCGGGGGGATTCAATGAGCAGTTCTTC. Translation gives CASPKGAGGFNEQFF.

This clone has more than one count but fewer than ten. This sequence joins TRBV5-6 and TRBJ1-6; TRBD1 agrees at 7 bases. Germline trimming cut 2 bases from V and 0 bases from J; bases unmatched to any gene: 5. The CDR3 totals 17 residues. CDR1 SGHDT and CDR2 YYEEEE come from the germline V gene. Here the CDR3 reads CASSLDRASSYNSPLHF. The CDR3 DNA follows: TGTGCCAGCAGCTTAGACAGGGCCAGCTCCTATAATTCACCCCTCCACTTT.

The V gene is TRBV11-2, the J gene TRBJ2-1; TRBD2 matches 7 bases. CDR1 and CDR2 from the germline V gene are SGHAT and FQNNGV. Trimming took 1 base from V and 1 from J; bases not matched to a gene: 4. The CDR3 consists of 16 residues. DNA of the CDR3: TGTGCCAGCAGCTTAGGGGGTAGCGGGTCCTACAATGAGCAGTTCTTC. Encoded protein: CASSLGGSGSYNEQFF. Full variable domain (remainder filled in from reference TRBV11-2 and TRBJ2-1): EAGVAQSPRYKIIEKRQSVAFWCNPISGHATLYWYQQILGQGPKLLIQFQNNGVVDDSQLPKDRFSAERLKGVDSTLKIQPAKLEDSAVYLCASSLGGSGSYNEQFFGPGTRLTVL.

This clone was observed once. This chain links TRBV7-9 with TRBJ2-7, with 8 bases identical to TRBD1. Germline V CDR1 and CDR2: SEHNR, FQNEAQ (reference sequence). The V and J ends lost 1 base and 4 bases, in that order; junction bases with no gene match: 3. The CDR3 extends over 14 amino acids. The CDR3: CASSLDDRGYEQYF. The CDR3 region has the DNA TGTGCCAGCAGCTTAGACGACAGGGGATACGAGCAGTACTTC.

V is TRBV6-5 and J is TRBJ1-2, with D perhaps matching TRBD1 (6 bases). There are 13 residues in the CDR3. Germline CDR1 and CDR2: MNHEY and SVGAGI. V lost 0 bases and J 9 bases, leaving 11 bases between the germline ends. The CDR3 DNA is TGTGCCAGCAGTTACTCGAACAGGGCCAGCTACACCTTC. Translated, it gives CASSYSNRASYTF.

J is TRBJ1-2 and V is TRBV4-3, with 7 bases aligning to TRBD1. With 1 base clipped from V and 5 bases from J, the junction kept 4 bases outside the gene matches. This CDR3 is built from 14 residues. CDR1 is LGHNA and CDR2 is YSLEER in the germline V gene. This CDR3 reads CASSQAGTVYGYTF. CDR3 nucleotides: TGCGCCAGCAGCCAAGCCGGGACAGTTTATGGCTACACCTTC.